Here is one T cell receptor beta chain with its context. The data belong to a study of control samples from healthy donors and cancer patients. Method: immunoSEQ multiplex PCR; TCRdb's copy keeps in-frame clones and lacks some. The top ten hold around 1.3% of the sample, which has around 94,000 clones, about 88% seen once. Trimming stripped 0 bases from V and 8 bases from J, with 22 bases between. The germline CDR1 and CDR2 sequences are LGHNA and YSLEER. The CDR3 has 18 amino acids. This sequence originates from a woman aged 50 to 60 in good health. The V and J genes are TRBV4-3 and TRBJ1-4; a possible D gene is TRBD1 (5 bases). Sequencing was performed on blood. Here the CDR3 DNA reads TGCGCCAGCAGCCAAGATATAGGTGAAGGACGGGGGGACGAAAAACTGTTTTTT. Amino acid sequence: CASSQDIGEGRGDEKLFF.